The rows below give T cell receptor beta chains drawn from one sample of a study of response to subunit inactivated influenza vaccine. TCRdb used MiXCR to reprocess the RT-PCR reads, holding one entry per CDR3 protein. Of about 830,000 distinct CDR3 sequences in the sample, 15% to 20% were seen once. The sample was PBMCs from blood, taken roughly 5 days after vaccination. The receptors here all came from a man aged 45-65 years who received an inactivated influenza vaccine. The CDR3 runs from the conserved cysteine through the conserved F or W. A D gene is named only where the DNA matches it firmly. Size is omitted from some rows. Given values are once, few, many or a class for expanded clones.

v_gene	j_gene	abundance	len	d_gene	CDR3aa	CDR3nt
TRBV15	TRBJ2-7	-	15	TRBD1	CATSSGQGGVYEQYF	TGTGCCACCAGCAGCGGACAGGGGGGGGTCTACGAGCAGTACTTC
TRBV28	TRBJ1-4	few	13	-	CASGPPSREKLFF	TGTGCCAGCGGCCCCCCGTCCCGGGAAAAACTGTTTTTT
TRBV24-1	TRBJ2-7	few	13	-	CATSVTATSEQYF	TGTGCCACCAGTGTGACAGCTACGTCCGAGCAGTACTTC
TRBV10-3	TRBJ2-1	-	15	-	CAISGDIVPGNEQFF	TGTGCCATCAGTGGGGACATTGTGCCCGGGAATGAGCAGTTCTTC
TRBV10-3	TRBJ2-1	-	13	-	CAIVVSGSNEQFF	TGTGCCATCGTGGTAAGCGGTAGTAATGAGCAGTTCTTC
TRBV7-9	TRBJ2-7	-	15	-	CASSASRFSGYEQYF	TGTGCCAGCAGCGCCAGCAGGTTCTCTGGGTACGAGCAGTACTTC
TRBV18	TRBJ2-1	-	14	TRBD1	CASSSSDRVREQFF	TGTGCCAGCTCATCTTCCGACAGGGTACGTGAGCAGTTCTTC
TRBV10-3	TRBJ2-1	-	10	-	CAPMDNEQFF	TGTGCCCCTATGGACAATGAGCAGTTCTTC
TRBV12-3/TRBV12-4	TRBJ2-5	-	14	-	CASSLPGFQETQYF	TGTGCCAGCAGTTTGCCAGGGTTCCAAGAGACCCAGTACTTC
TRBV28	TRBJ2-7	few	11	TRBD1	CASYRTGVQYF	TGTGCCAGCTACCGGACAGGCGTGCAGTACTTC